This T cell receptor beta chain was found in a study of blood T cell repertoires in COVID-19. The V end was cut by 1 base, the J end by 9 bases, with 13 bases between. Germline values: CDR1 MGHRA, CDR2 YSYEKL. This CDR3 contains 14 residues. The repertoire was sequenced with immunoSEQ multiplex PCR; TCRdb's copy has only in-frame clones and lacks some. The repertoire has some 200,000 clones, around 80% of them found once; the top ten carry about 12%. This chain uses TRBV4-1 with TRBJ1-3; D is perhaps TRBD1 (5 bases). The origin of this receptor is a woman aged 35 to 49 with acute or convalescent COVID-19. Sequenced input: peripheral blood. The CDR3 coding sequence is TGCGCCAGCAGCCAAGTCGGGGGTTCCGTCACCATATATTTT. Translated: CASSQVGGSVTIYF.